This T cell receptor beta chain came from a study of blood T cell repertoires in COVID-19. Study-wide context: Both acute and convalescent COVID-19 samples were obtained from the United States, Italy and Spain. T cells, B-cell-depleted T cells, or PBMCs supplied cDNA or gDNA.

V shed 1 base, J shed 0 bases, and the junction held 3 bases outside the gene matches. Germline V CDR1 and CDR2: SNHLY, FYNNEI. The CDR3 extends over 16 amino acids. Per the original data handling: Reference gene primer amplification yielded estimated nucleated cell counts. Only in-frame clones appear in the TCRdb table, and some are missing; sequencing was by immunoSEQ multiplex PCR. V and J calls and clone size are those listed in that table; D and trimming were worked out from the DNA. Of about 78,000 clones detected, about nine tenths appear once; the ten largest clones hold around 0.93%. The chain links TRBV2 to TRBJ1-1, with TRBD1 identical over 9 bases. The sample was peripheral blood. This receptor was obtained from a woman between 45 and 60 years old in a cohort sampled during active COVID-19. The CDR3 DNA sequence: TGTGCCAGCAGTGAAGGGACAGGGGCCATGAACACTGAAGCTTTCTTT. The encoded protein is CASSEGTGAMNTEAFF.